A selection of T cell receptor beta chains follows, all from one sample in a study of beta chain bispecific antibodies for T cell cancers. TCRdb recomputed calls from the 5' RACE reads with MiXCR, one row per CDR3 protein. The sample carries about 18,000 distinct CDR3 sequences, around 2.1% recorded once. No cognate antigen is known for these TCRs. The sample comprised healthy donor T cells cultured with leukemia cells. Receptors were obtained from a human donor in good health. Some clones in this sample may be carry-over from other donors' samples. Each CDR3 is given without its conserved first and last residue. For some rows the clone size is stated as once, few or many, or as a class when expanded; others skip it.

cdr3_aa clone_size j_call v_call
ASSGKIQGVLGNTIY many TRBJ1-3 TRBV28
SARPDGLAKF many TRBJ2-1 TRBV20-1
ASSPWTGGSYNEQF many TRBJ2-1 TRBV9
ASSLGVGYT many TRBJ1-2 TRBV12-3/TRBV12-4
ASSLSRSGHSPLH many TRBJ1-6 TRBV27
ASSQIAENSYNEQF few TRBJ2-1 TRBV4-1
ASHPTENTEAF medium-sized TRBJ1-1 TRBV5-1
ASSPRRTGNLNTEAF many TRBJ1-1 TRBV18
SVESGRENTGELF many TRBJ2-2 TRBV29-1
ASIGENRRGYT many TRBJ1-2 TRBV19
ASSQESRTYGYT many TRBJ1-2 TRBV4-1
ASGGNQPQH many TRBJ1-5 TRBV7-8
ASSPGTNYNEQF many TRBJ2-1 TRBV6-5
ASSPTETGYGYT many TRBJ1-2 TRBV6-4
ASSDRVRETQY few TRBJ2-5 TRBV19
ASSPVAGALNEQF many TRBJ2-1 TRBV19
ASSSGTGELF many TRBJ2-2 TRBV28
ASKTGTVETNYGYT many TRBJ1-2 TRBV28
ASSQGVRAWVYGYT many TRBJ1-2 TRBV4-1
ASSPYHESQETQY many TRBJ2-5 TRBV7-8
SVEDSAAVGYT many TRBJ1-2 TRBV29-1
ASSDLGGAGNTEAF few TRBJ1-1 TRBV13
SATRPPDRGSFAYGYT many TRBJ1-2 TRBV20-1
ASSPWDRVSDTEAF many TRBJ1-1 TRBV7-8
ASSLGPTRREQF medium-sized TRBJ2-1 TRBV27
ASSPEPPWNEQF NA TRBJ2-1 TRBV5-4
ASRYRDAGSPLH many TRBJ1-6 TRBV7-9
ASSLATGGAYNEQF many TRBJ2-1 TRBV5-1
ASSLLAGGTNYDRELF medium-sized TRBJ2-2 TRBV5-1
ASPGTSGGPGGELF many TRBJ2-2 TRBV7-9
ASSLGQYGSYEQY many TRBJ2-7 TRBV19
ASSALENTEAF many TRBJ1-1 TRBV10-1
ASMDRGDNEQF many TRBJ2-1 TRBV27
ASSYSWDYGYT many TRBJ1-2 TRBV6-5
ASSQEEALTVGELF medium-sized TRBJ2-2 TRBV3-1
AITSPGTGVVYGYT many TRBJ1-2 TRBV10-3
AISESAGVGQPQH many TRBJ1-5 TRBV10-3
ASSIGQLDGYT NA TRBJ1-2 TRBV19
ASSQRGEFNNEQF few TRBJ2-1 TRBV6-6
ASSLARLAVQETQY medium-sized TRBJ2-5 TRBV7-8
ASIRSLLYTGELF many TRBJ2-2 TRBV10-2
ASSPNDRMNTEAF NA TRBJ1-1 TRBV18
ATIGGGEGEQY many TRBJ2-7 TRBV2
AISESLTGVLEQY few TRBJ2-7 TRBV10-3
ASSIERRRDSNQPQH many TRBJ1-5 TRBV19
SASTRRGGNEQF many TRBJ2-1 TRBV20-1
ASSQVFDRATEQF many TRBJ2-1 TRBV4-2
ASSRLSESETQY NA TRBJ2-5 TRBV19
SVKGGPYEQY many TRBJ2-7 TRBV29-1
ASSMGGGANEQF many TRBJ2-1 TRBV19
ASSFFGSTDTQY many TRBJ2-3 TRBV27
ASSRRGVNTEAF many TRBJ1-1 TRBV11-3
ASSDRGGPQH NA TRBJ1-5 TRBV7-9
ASSWAEGTEAF few TRBJ1-1 TRBV6-2/TRBV6-3